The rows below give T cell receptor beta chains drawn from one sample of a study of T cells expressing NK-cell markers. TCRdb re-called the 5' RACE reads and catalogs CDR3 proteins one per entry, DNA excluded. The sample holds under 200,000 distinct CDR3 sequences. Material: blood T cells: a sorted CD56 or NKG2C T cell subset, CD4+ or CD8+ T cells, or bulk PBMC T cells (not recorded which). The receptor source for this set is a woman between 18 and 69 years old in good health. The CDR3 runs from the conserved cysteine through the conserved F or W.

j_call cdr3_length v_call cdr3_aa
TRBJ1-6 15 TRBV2 CASSDLADYNSPLHF
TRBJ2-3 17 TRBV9 CASSNTASGLITDTQYF
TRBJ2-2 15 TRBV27 CASSPSRPNTGELFF
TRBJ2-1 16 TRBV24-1 CATSDANPGQGNEQFF
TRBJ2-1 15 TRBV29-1 CSVELFGSAYNEQFF
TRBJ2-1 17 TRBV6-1 CASSPLTSTGTYNEQFF
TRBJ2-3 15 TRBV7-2 CASSSQGAPADTQYF
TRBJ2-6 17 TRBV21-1 CASSGQEISSGANVLTF
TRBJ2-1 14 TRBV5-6 CASSPRPSSNEQFF
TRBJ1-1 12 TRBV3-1 CASSPLGAEAFF
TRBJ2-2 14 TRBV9 CASGPIGNTGELFF
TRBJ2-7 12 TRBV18 CASSTMTGEQYF
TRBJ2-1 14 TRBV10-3 CAISGLAGMDEQFF
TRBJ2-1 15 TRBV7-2 CASSLVSGVYNEQFF
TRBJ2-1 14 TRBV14 CASSRWSSYNEQFF
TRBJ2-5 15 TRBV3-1 CASSLRTGGRETQYF
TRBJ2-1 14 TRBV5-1 CASRNVFSYNEQFF
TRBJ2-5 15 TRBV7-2 CASSFRRGKQETQYF
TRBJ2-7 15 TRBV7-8 CASSLALGTSYEQYF
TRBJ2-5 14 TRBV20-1 CSALPTTARETQYF
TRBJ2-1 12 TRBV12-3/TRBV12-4 CASRDPSGVQFF
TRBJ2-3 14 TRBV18 CASSPPLAADTQYF
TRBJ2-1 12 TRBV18 CASSPSSDEQFF
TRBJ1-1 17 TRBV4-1 CASSQVRGANSRTEAFF
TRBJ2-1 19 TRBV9 CASSVATGFGRPSYNEQFF
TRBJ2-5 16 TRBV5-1 CASSYTGLALLETQYF
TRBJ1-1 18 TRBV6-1 CASSEHPTLSGEDTEAFF
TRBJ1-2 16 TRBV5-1 CASSFQGDRDDYGYTF
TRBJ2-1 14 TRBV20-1 CSARNRGPYNEQFF
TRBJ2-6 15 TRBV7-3 CASSLTTGGANVLTF
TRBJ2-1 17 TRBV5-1 CASRPDTGTASYNEQFF
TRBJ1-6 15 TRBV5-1 CASRSEVSYNSPLHF
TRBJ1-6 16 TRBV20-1 CSARGLGGGTGSPLHF